Below are 28 T cell receptor beta chains sequenced from a single sample in a study of blood T cell repertoires in COVID-19. Measured with immunoSEQ multiplex PCR; TCRdb has only the in-frame clones, and not every one. This sample yields about 250,000 clones, of which around 86% are seen a single time; approximately 1.7% belongs to the top ten. The sample consisted of PBMCs or T cells enriched from blood (not recorded which). The receptors originated from a man in his forties who had recovered from COVID-19.

The rearrangement joins TRBV9 to TRBJ2-2; TRBD1 aligns across 8 bases. The J segment lost 6 bases and the V segment lost 4 bases, leaving 8 bases of the junction unmatched. CDR1 and CDR2 (germline): SGDLS, YYNGEE. The CDR3 totals 15 residues. CDR3 in amino acids: CASSTRQGFAGELFF. CDR3 nucleotide sequence: TGTGCCAGCAGCACCCGACAGGGGTTTGCCGGGGAGCTGTTTTTT. The whole variable domain, remainder taken from reference TRBV9 and TRBJ2-2, is DSGVTQTPKHLITATGQRVTLRCSPRSGDLSVYWYQQSLDQGLQFLIQYYNGEERAKGNILERFSAQQFPDLHSELNLSSLELGDSALYFCASSTRQGFAGELFFGEGSRLTVL.

The chain combines TRBV10-2 with TRBJ2-1; 11 positions match TRBD2. The J segment lost 15 bases and the V segment lost 2 bases, leaving 9 bases of the junction unmatched. Germline V lookup: CDR1 WSHSY, CDR2 SAAADI. The CDR3 contains 14 residues. This chain's CDR3 is CASSEGVAGGRRFF. For the CDR3, the DNA is TGCGCCAGCAGTGAGGGGGTAGCGGGGGGGCGACGGTTCTTC.

This clone was recorded a few times. The chain is built from TRBV5-1 and TRBJ2-7; 7 positions match TRBD2. Germline loops: CDR1 SGHRS, CDR2 YFSETQ. The CDR3 consists of 12 residues. V gave up 2 bases and J gave up 5 bases; unmatched junction bases: 1. The CDR3, as DNA: TGCGCCAGCAGCTTTGGGGGGGACGAGCAGTACTTC. Its protein product is CASSFGGDEQYF.

V is TRBV7-9 and J is TRBJ1-6; 8 bases are shared with TRBD1. Trimming at V came to 4 bases and at J to 9 bases, leaving 5 bases not matched to a gene. This CDR3 is built from 14 residues. Germline V gene lookup returns CDR1 SEHNR and CDR2 FQNEAQ (reference sequence). The CDR3 DNA sequence: TGTGCCAGCAGCTCCGAGACAGGGGCTTCACCCCTCCACTTT. Translating gives CASSSETGASPLHF. The full variable domain, in which reference TRBV7-9 and TRBJ1-6 provide the parts outside the CDR3, is DTGVSQNPRHKITKRGQNVTFRCDPISEHNRLYWYRQTLGQGPEFLTYFQNEAQLEKSRLLSDRFSAERPKGSFSTLEIQRTEQGDSAMYLCASSSETGASPLHFGNGTRLTVT.

The genes are TRBV11-2 and TRBJ2-7; no clear D gene. Looked up from germline, CDR1 is SGHAT and CDR2 is FQNNGV. This CDR3 comprises 14 residues. Trimming took 0 bases from V and 2 from J, leaving 8 bases between them. The CDR3 region has the DNA TGTGCCAGCAGCTTAGATCTGGCCCCCTACGAGCAGTACTTC. Its translation is CASSLDLAPYEQYF.

The J gene is TRBJ1-1, the V gene TRBV9; D call uncertain. Germline V gene lookup returns CDR1 SGDLS and CDR2 YYNGEE. The CDR3 covers 15 residues. The V end was cut by 0 bases, the J end by 6 bases, with 15 bases between. The CDR3 sequence: CASSVAEGGVAEAFF. CDR3 nucleotides: TGTGCCAGCAGCGTAGCGGAGGGTGGGGTCGCTGAAGCTTTCTTT.

This chain links TRBV5-1 with TRBJ2-1; 7 bases match TRBD1. V lost 4 bases, J lost 2 bases, and 6 bases stayed unmatched. CDR3 length equals 15 residues. Per the germline V gene, CDR1 is SGHRS and CDR2 is YFSETQ. CDR3: CASSIAGTAYNEQFF. The DNA of the CDR3 is TGCGCCAGCAGCATAGCCGGGACAGCCTACAATGAGCAGTTCTTC.

This rearrangement joins TRBV6-6 to TRBJ1-3; no clear D gene. The V end was cut by 2 bases, the J end by 1 base, with 6 bases between. The germline CDR1 and CDR2 sequences are MNHNY and SVGAGI (reference sequence). The CDR3 spans 14 residues. CDR3 sequence (DNA): TGTGCCAGCAGTTACGAGGCTTCTGGAAACACCATATATTTT. It specifies CASSYEASGNTIYF.

This rearrangement joins TRBV19 to TRBJ1-5, with D possibly TRBD1 on 5 matching bases. This CDR3 contains 16 residues. Germline CDR1 LNHDA, CDR2 SQIVND (reference sequence). Trimming took off 3 bases at V and 3 bases at J, with 15 bases between the two ends. The DNA for the CDR3 is TGTGCCAGTAGTATGGCCCCAGGGTATAACAATCAGCCCCAGCATTTT. As protein: CASSMAPGYNNQPQHF.

This clone was counted only a few times. The chain uses TRBV9 and TRBJ1-6; a possible D gene is TRBD1 (5 bases). The CDR3 loop spans 16 amino acids. CDR1 and CDR2 from the germline V gene are SGDLS and YYNGEE. Trimming pared 0 bases from V and 7 bases from J, leaving 14 bases between. The CDR3: CASSVVGGEGNSPLHF. The CDR3, as DNA: TGTGCCAGCAGCGTAGTAGGAGGGGAGGGCAATTCACCCCTCCACTTT. Using reference TRBV9 and TRBJ1-6 for the parts outside the CDR3, the full variable domain is DSGVTQTPKHLITATGQRVTLRCSPRSGDLSVYWYQQSLDQGLQFLIQYYNGEERAKGNILERFSAQQFPDLHSELNLSSLELGDSALYFCASSVVGGEGNSPLHFGNGTRLTVT.

The sample holds one count of this clone. The chain employs TRBV11-2 and TRBJ2-7; the match to TRBD1 covers 9 bases. CDR1 and CDR2 (germline): SGHAT, FQNNGV. V shed 5 bases, J shed 2 bases, and the junction held 10 bases outside the gene matches. The CDR3 covers 16 residues. The CDR3 sequence is CASSPENTGGAYEQYF. CDR3 coding DNA: TGTGCCAGCAGCCCCGAGAACACAGGGGGCGCCTACGAGCAGTACTTC.

The rearrangement links TRBV4-1 to TRBJ2-7; 10 bases agree with TRBD1. CDR3 size: 17 residues. J gave up 4 bases and V 4 bases, and 13 bases lay outside the gene matches. Germline CDR1 and CDR2: MGHRA and YSYEKL. CDR3 bases: TGCGCCAGCAGCCCCCTCCGTACGGACAGGGGGGCTTACGAGCAGTACTTC. It encodes CASSPLRTDRGAYEQYF.

This chain connects TRBV5-8 to TRBJ1-2; 8 bases fit TRBD1. J lost 6 bases, V lost 5 bases, and 18 bases had no gene match. The CDR3 length is 17 residues. Germline V gene lookup returns CDR1 SGHTS and CDR2 YDEGEE. The CDR3 reads CASSWTGLAGSSNGYTF. The CDR3 DNA is TGTGCCAGCAGTTGGACAGGGTTGGCTGGCTCTTCGAATGGCTACACCTTC.

This sequence joins TRBV3-1 (or the pseudogene TRBV3-2) and TRBJ1-5; no clear D gene. The length of the CDR3 is 14 residues. Trimming shortened V by 4 bases and J by 4 bases, and 11 bases separated the two germline ends. CDR1 LGHDT and CDR2 YNNKEL come from the germline V gene (reference sequence). Here the CDR3 reads CASSPDMTNQPQHF. Here the CDR3 DNA reads TGTGCCAGCAGCCCCGACATGACGAATCAGCCCCAGCATTTT.

The chain carries TRBV4-3 and TRBJ1-4; D unresolved. The CDR3 consists of 14 residues. Per germline, CDR1 LGHNA and CDR2 YSLEER. V was pared by 0 bases and J by 7 bases, with 9 bases between. The CDR3 loop reads CASSQDGEIEKLFF. In nucleotides, the CDR3 is TGCGCCAGCAGCCAAGATGGAGAAATTGAAAAACTGTTTTTT.

The CDR3 spells CASSRGSPYEQYF. The CDR3 DNA follows: TGTGCCAGCTCGCGAGGGTCTCCCTACGAGCAGTACTTC. The chain combines TRBV18 with TRBJ2-7; D is possibly TRBD2 (5 bases). Germline CDR1 reads KGHSH; CDR2 reads LQKENI. Trimming pared 6 bases from V and 2 bases from J, leaving 11 bases between. CDR3 length equals 13 residues.

The chain is built from TRBV28 and TRBJ1-2; a possible D gene is TRBD1 (5 bases). CDR1 and CDR2 (germline): MDHEN, SYDVKM. This CDR3 region has 12 residues. V dropped 5 bases and J dropped 8 bases, with 12 bases sitting between them. DNA of the CDR3: TGTGCCAGCAGTGGGGGGACCATCGGCTACACCTTC. It yields the protein CASSGGTIGYTF.

V is TRBV11-3 and J is TRBJ2-1, with TRBD1 identical over 8 bases. Trimming removed 5 bases from V and 4 bases from J; junction bases left unmatched: 7. The CDR3 loop spans 15 amino acids. The germline gives CDR1 SGHNT, CDR2 YENEEA. CDR3 region: CASSKGTGNYNEQFF. The CDR3 nucleotides are TGTGCCAGCAGCAAAGGGACAGGAAATTACAATGAGCAGTTCTTC.

This sequence joins TRBV30 and TRBJ1-5, with 10 bases matching TRBD1. The CDR3 covers 14 residues. Germline values: CDR1 GTSNPN, CDR2 SVGIG (reference sequence). With V trimmed by 5 bases and J by 6 bases, 7 bases remained unmatched. The chain's CDR3 is CAWDGQGVSQPQHF. CDR3 nucleotide sequence: TGTGCCTGGGACGGACAGGGGGTTTCTCAGCCCCAGCATTTT.

The chain has TRBV19 and TRBJ1-1; TRBD1 matches at 7 bases. V gave up 4 bases and J gave up 1 base; unmatched junction bases: 6. CDR1 and CDR2 from the germline V gene are LNHDA and SQIVND (reference sequence). The CDR3 consists of 15 residues. CDR3 in amino acids: CASSNYGTENTEAFF. The CDR3 DNA follows: TGTGCCAGTAGTAACTACGGGACAGAGAACACTGAAGCTTTCTTT.

This clone was detected once. V and J are TRBV9 and TRBJ2-7, with 10 nucleotides matching TRBD1. The CDR3 is 17 residues long. V was pared by 0 bases and J by 5 bases, with 11 bases of the junction left unmatched. The germline CDR1 and CDR2 sequences are SGDLS and YYNGEE. CDR3 amino acids: CASSVAPPGQGDNEQYF. CDR3 DNA: TGTGCCAGCAGCGTAGCCCCCCCCGGACAGGGGGATAACGAGCAGTACTTC.

Concerning this clone itself: Other DNA sequences in this sample translate to the same CDR3. The V gene is TRBV19, the J gene TRBJ1-2; possibly TRBD1 for D (6 bases). From germline, CDR1 is LNHDA and CDR2 SQIVND (reference sequence). The V and J ends lost 3 bases and 2 bases respectively, with 7 bases between them. The CDR3 spans 13 residues. The CDR3 region has the DNA TGTGCCAGTAGTATGGACAGCAACTATGGCTACACCTTC. As protein: CASSMDSNYGYTF.

This clone was found once. The chain couples TRBV24-1 to TRBJ2-1, with TRBD2 matching 8 bases. This CDR3 has 15 residues. In germline, CDR1 is KGHDR, CDR2 SFDVKD. With V trimmed by 10 bases and J by 6 bases, 13 bases remained unmatched. This CDR3 is CATEINGGGFNEQFF. The CDR3 nucleotides are TGTGCCACTGAGATTAACGGGGGGGGATTCAATGAGCAGTTCTTC.

CDR3 residues: CASSPDSGVNKKLFF. The CDR3 coding sequence is TGTGCCAGCTCACCGGACTCGGGGGTGAATAAAAAACTGTTTTTT. The rearrangement links TRBV18 to TRBJ1-4; D might be TRBD1 (5 bases). Germline V CDR1 and CDR2: KGHSH, LQKENI. The CDR3 sequence is 15 residues long. Trimming removed 3 bases from V and 9 bases from J, with 17 bases in between.

This rearrangement joins TRBV5-5 to TRBJ2-7; D perhaps matches TRBD2 (6 bases). The germline gives CDR1 SGHKS, CDR2 YYEKEE (reference sequence). This CDR3 is 15 amino acids long. Trimming stripped 4 bases from V and 7 bases from J, with 21 bases between. This CDR3 is CASSRILNSGEEQYF. The CDR3 bases are TGTGCCAGCAGCCGGATACTAAACTCGGGAGAAGAGCAGTACTTC. The variable domain in full, completed from reference TRBV5-5 and TRBJ2-7, reads DAGVTQSPTHLIKTRGQQVTLRCSPISGHKSVSWYQQVLGQGPQFIFQYYEKEERGRGNFPDRFSARQFPNYSSELNVNALLLGDSALYLCASSRILNSGEEQYFGPGTRLTVT.

V usage is TRBV3-1 (or the pseudogene TRBV3-2) and J usage is TRBJ1-5; D uncertain. CDR3 length equals 15 residues. V dropped 1 base and J dropped 4 bases, with 11 bases sitting between them. Per the germline V gene, CDR1 is LGHDT and CDR2 is YNNKEL (reference sequence). Here the CDR3 reads CASSQGGHSNQPQHF. The CDR3 DNA follows: TGTGCCAGCAGCCAAGGCGGGCACTCGAATCAGCCCCAGCATTTT.

The chain links TRBV27 to TRBJ1-5; TRBD1 is a possible D gene (5 bases). The CDR3 runs to 15 residues. Trimming took 4 bases from V and 7 from J, leaving 17 bases between them. Germline CDR1 reads MNHEY; CDR2 reads SMNVEV (reference sequence). CDR3 nucleotides: TGTGCCAGCAGTTCATGGCCCTCGGGGGGGCAGCCCCAGCATTTT. This sequence encodes CASSSWPSGGQPQHF.

The rearrangement links TRBV5-6 to TRBJ2-7, with a weak D call TRBD1 (6 bases). CDR1 is SGHDT, CDR2 YYEEEE, per germline. The V gene lost 4 bases and the J gene lost 10 bases, with 15 bases spanning the gap. This CDR3 has 12 residues. CDR3 DNA sequence: TGTGCCAGCAGCCTTGGCCAGGGGAGACAGTACTTC. Protein: CASSLGQGRQYF.